One and the same sample provided the 20 T cell receptor beta chains below, sequenced in a study of T cell responses to AZD1222 COVID-19 vaccine (dated by TCRdb to about 2021). This specimen's time point label, per the study, means: baseline before first vaccination. The library was obtained by the immunoSEQ multiplex PCR assay. TCRdb retrieved this table from immuneACCESS and kept in-frame rearrangements only. Not all clones are present; in checked studies, unresolved V genes account for under half, and no reason is known for the remainder. This sample is represented by some 120,000 clones; 90% of them were singletons. Of the sample, more than 6% is held by the ten largest clones. Source: peripheral blood, taken on day 0 of AZD1222 vaccination. These receptors were taken from an adult in good health.

The chain combines TRBV14 with TRBJ2-5; D gene unclear. Germline CDR1 SGHDN, CDR2 FVKESK. This CDR3 has 11 residues. The germline V and J ends were trimmed by 2 bases and 10 bases, with 8 bases remaining between them. CDR3 region: CASSQSRRQYF. In nucleotides, the CDR3 is TGTGCCAGCAGCCAATCGCGCCGCCAGTACTTC. The full variable domain, rest sourced from reference TRBV14 and TRBJ2-5, is EAGVTQFPSHSVIEKGQTVTLRCDPISGHDNLYWYRRVMGKEIKFLLHFVKESKQDESGMPNNRFLAERTGGTYSTLKVQPAELEDSGVYFCASSQSRRQYFGPGTRLLVL.

A single count supports this clone. The chain links TRBV7-9 to TRBJ1-3; TRBD1 matches at 9 bases. The V gene end was trimmed by 3 bases and the J gene end by 8 bases; junction bases not matched to a gene: 5. This CDR3 has 14 amino acids. CDR1 is SEHNR, CDR2 FQNEAQ, per germline (reference sequence). The CDR3 nucleotides read TGTGCCAGCAGCTTGGGGACAGGGCCCGACACCATATATTTT. Residues: CASSLGTGPDTIYF.

The chain is built from TRBV19 and TRBJ2-1; TRBD2 matches at 11 bases. This CDR3 is built from 16 residues. With V trimmed by 6 bases and J by 4 bases, 8 bases remained unmatched. Germline V CDR1 and CDR2: LNHDA, SQIVND (reference sequence). CDR3 bases: TGTGCCAGTAGATCGCCCGGACTAGCGGGTTACAATGAGCAGTTCTTC. Its translation: CASRSPGLAGYNEQFF.

A single count supports this clone. J is TRBJ2-4 and V is TRBV24-1, with D uncertain. V lost 0 bases to trimming and J lost 9 bases, with 5 bases between them. The CDR3 spans 12 residues. CDR1 KGHDR and CDR2 SFDVKD come from the germline V gene. The CDR3 region is CATSDLAGIQYF. CDR3 coding DNA: TGTGCCACCAGTGATTTGGCCGGCATTCAGTACTTC.

The chain is built from TRBV5-4 and TRBJ2-2, with D unresolved. The CDR3 consists of 15 residues. Germline values: CDR1 SGHNT, CDR2 YYREEE (reference sequence). With 0 bases removed from V and 5 bases from J, the gap between germline ends came to 11 bases. This CDR3 is CASSLGATDTGELFF. CDR3 in DNA: TGTGCCAGCAGCTTGGGGGCGACGGATACCGGGGAGCTGTTTTTT.

The CDR3 spells CASLLGAGAYNEQFF. In DNA form, the CDR3 reads TGTGCCAGCCTCCTGGGGGCGGGAGCTTACAATGAGCAGTTCTTC. V usage is TRBV28 and J usage is TRBJ2-1, with a possible D match to TRBD2 (7 bases). The germline V gene has CDR1 MDHEN and CDR2 SYDVKM. This CDR3 is 15 amino acids long. Between the trimmed V and J ends, which lost 8 bases and 4 bases, there was a span of 18 bases.

This chain uses TRBV27 with TRBJ1-4, with D unclear. This CDR3 has 11 amino acids. CDR1 MNHEY and CDR2 SMNVEV come from the germline V gene (reference sequence). The V end lost 8 bases, the J end lost 10 bases, and 11 bases lay between the germline ends. CDR3 DNA sequence: TGTGCCAGCCGCCGGGCAGGAAAACTGTTTTTT. Translated: CASRRAGKLFF.

This clone was seen more than once but under ten times. The chain uses TRBV15 and TRBJ2-3; D ambiguous. V was clipped by 0 bases and J by 5 bases, with 6 bases between them. This CDR3 has 13 residues. Germline V gene lookup returns CDR1 LNHNV and CDR2 YYDKDF (reference sequence). The CDR3 sequence is CATSRDGQDTQYF. The CDR3 DNA reads TGTGCCACCAGCAGAGATGGGCAAGATACGCAGTATTTT.

The chain links TRBV29-1 to TRBJ2-1; 8 nucleotides align to TRBD1. This CDR3 is 14 amino acids long. CDR1 and CDR2 from the germline V gene are SQVTM and ANQGSEA. V shed 5 bases, J shed 0 bases, and the junction held 3 bases outside the gene matches. CDR3 in DNA: TGCAGCGTTCAACAGGGGGGCTCCTACAATGAGCAGTTCTTC. It yields the protein CSVQQGGSYNEQFF.

The chain uses TRBV15 and TRBJ1-3; D not resolved. The length of the CDR3 is 16 residues. Deletions cut 1 base from V and 0 bases from J, with 10 bases between. Germline loops: CDR1 LNHNV, CDR2 YYDKDF (reference sequence). The CDR3, as DNA: TGTGCCACCAGCAGAGTAGGCGGCAGCTCTGGAAACACCATATATTTT. Amino acids: CATSRVGGSSGNTIYF.

The chain employs TRBV9 and TRBJ1-3; 8 positions match TRBD1. J gave up 9 bases and V 4 bases, and 9 bases lay outside the gene matches. Per the germline V gene, CDR1 is SGDLS and CDR2 is YYNGEE. The CDR3 loop spans 14 amino acids. DNA for the CDR3: TGTGCCAGCAGCCCGCGGACAGGGAAGGGCACCATATATTTT. Residues: CASSPRTGKGTIYF.

This chain connects TRBV2 to TRBJ2-3, with D unresolved. The CDR3 is 12 amino acids. CDR1 and CDR2 from the germline V gene are SNHLY and FYNNEI. V lost 4 bases and J 2 bases, leaving 4 bases between the germline ends. CDR3 sequence (DNA): TGTGCCAGCAGTGGAACCACAGATACGCAGTATTTT. Translation gives CASSGTTDTQYF.

The V and J genes are TRBV4-1 and TRBJ2-5; TRBD2 aligns across 9 bases. The CDR3 length is 17 residues. Losses at the gene ends were 3 bases for V and 1 base for J; bases not matched to a gene: 9. The germline gives CDR1 MGHRA, CDR2 YSYEKL. The CDR3, as DNA: TGCGCCAGCAGCCAGACTAGCGGAGGGGGCTCCCAAGAGACCCAGTACTTC. This gives the protein CASSQTSGGGSQETQYF.

The V and J genes are TRBV27 and TRBJ2-7; 7 bases line up with TRBD1. Per the germline V gene, CDR1 is MNHEY and CDR2 is SMNVEV (reference sequence). CDR3 size: 14 residues. The ends lost 5 bases at V and 3 bases at J; junction bases unmatched: 7. CDR3 sequence: CASSLGQRGYEQYF. In DNA, the CDR3 is TGTGCCAGCAGTCTGGGACAGAGGGGCTACGAGCAGTACTTC.

The V and J genes are TRBV5-6 and TRBJ1-2; 8 bases are a match to TRBD1. The CDR3 runs 13 residues. Germline CDR1 reads SGHDT; CDR2 reads YYEEEE. V was pared by 3 bases and J by 4 bases, with 2 bases of the junction left unmatched. As DNA, the CDR3 is TGTGCCAGCAGCTCTACAGGGGGCTATGGCTACACCTTC. Encoded protein: CASSSTGGYGYTF.

The V call is TRBV10-3, the J call TRBJ2-1; D may be TRBD2 (5 bases). In germline, CDR1 is ENHRY, CDR2 SYGVKD. The CDR3 has 11 amino acids. The germline V and J ends were trimmed by 8 bases and 7 bases, with 9 bases remaining between them. The CDR3 DNA is TGTGCCATCCAGGAGCGGAATGAGCAGTTCTTC. Amino acids: CAIQERNEQFF.

The chain uses TRBV5-1 and TRBJ1-1; the D is unclear. V was pared by 0 bases and J by 3 bases, with 6 bases between. Germline V gene data show CDR1 as SGHRS and CDR2 as YFSETQ. The CDR3 is 13 amino acids. The CDR3: CASSLGKDTEAFF. The CDR3 nucleotides read TGCGCCAGCAGCTTGGGGAAGGACACTGAAGCTTTCTTT.

The rearrangement joins TRBV20-1 to TRBJ2-5; D remains unclear. CDR1 DFQATT and CDR2 SNEGSKA come from the germline V gene (reference sequence). V lost 6 bases, J lost 5 bases, and 7 bases lay in between. The CDR3 has 10 residues. CDR3 in DNA: TGCAGTGCCACGGAGGAGACCCAGTACTTC. As protein: CSATEETQYF.

This clone was observed many times. The CDR3 bases are TGTGCCAGCAGCCAGGGCCGTTCGACAGGGGGTGAAAAACTGTTTTTT. Its protein product is CASSQGRSTGGEKLFF. V gene TRBV3-1 (or the pseudogene TRBV3-2) combines with J gene TRBJ1-4; 9 bases align to TRBD1. V lost 3 bases and J lost 7; bases outside the gene matches: 9. The CDR3 contains 16 residues. CDR1 LGHDT and CDR2 YNNKEL come from the germline V gene (reference sequence).

DNA for the CDR3: TGTGCCAGTAGAGACCGGGACAGGGTTCTGAACACTGAAGCTTTCTTT. Translating gives CASRDRDRVLNTEAFF. The V and J genes are TRBV19 and TRBJ1-1, with 9 bases lining up with TRBD1. V shed 6 bases, J shed 0 bases, and the junction held 8 bases outside the gene matches. CDR3 length: 16 amino acids. Looked up from germline, CDR1 is LNHDA and CDR2 is SQIVND (reference sequence).